The 4 T cell receptor beta chains reported below all come from one sample, sequenced in a study of PD-1 blockade in classical Hodgkin lymphoma. Regarding time point: newly diagnosed, previously untreated cHL patient sample. Sequenced by immunoSEQ multiplex PCR; TCRdb stores in-frame clones only, minus some. The sample records about 20,000 clones, approximately 90% being singletons. Specimen: peripheral blood mononuclear cells (PBMCs). The receptors derive from a human donor with classical Hodgkin lymphoma.

The genes are TRBV7-8 and TRBJ2-3; 7 nucleotides agree with TRBD2. Germline V gives CDR1 SGHVS, CDR2 FQNEAQ. With V trimmed by 7 bases and J by 0 bases, 1 base remained unmatched. The CDR3 totals 13 residues. CDR3: CASKTSSTDTQYF. CDR3 coding DNA: TGTGCCAGCAAGACTAGCAGCACAGATACGCAGTATTTT.

The chain joins TRBV14 to TRBJ2-1, with D hard to call. CDR3 size: 16 residues. From germline, CDR1 is SGHDN and CDR2 FVKESK. Trimming cost V 3 bases and J 2 bases, with 14 bases left between them. The CDR3 spells CASSHDGRVTYNEQFF. The DNA of the CDR3 is TGTGCCAGCAGCCACGATGGTCGGGTGACCTACAATGAGCAGTTCTTC.

The chain is built from TRBV10-3 and TRBJ2-3; the D gene could be TRBD1 or TRBD2 (5 bases each). Per the germline V gene, CDR1 is ENHRY and CDR2 is SYGVKD. V lost 6 bases to trimming and J lost 3 bases, with 10 bases between them. The CDR3 spans 13 residues. The CDR3 reads CAIRPGQTDTQYF. The CDR3, as DNA: TGTGCCATCAGGCCGGGGCAGACAGATACGCAGTATTTT.

The J gene is TRBJ1-5, the V gene TRBV19; the D is unclear. The germline V and J ends were trimmed by 7 bases and 6 bases, with 10 bases remaining between them. The CDR3 is 12 amino acids. CDR1 and CDR2 (germline): LNHDA, SQIVND (reference sequence). CDR3 in DNA: TGTGCCAGTAAAGGGTTGGGTCAGCCCCAGCATTTT. It is translated as CASKGLGQPQHF.